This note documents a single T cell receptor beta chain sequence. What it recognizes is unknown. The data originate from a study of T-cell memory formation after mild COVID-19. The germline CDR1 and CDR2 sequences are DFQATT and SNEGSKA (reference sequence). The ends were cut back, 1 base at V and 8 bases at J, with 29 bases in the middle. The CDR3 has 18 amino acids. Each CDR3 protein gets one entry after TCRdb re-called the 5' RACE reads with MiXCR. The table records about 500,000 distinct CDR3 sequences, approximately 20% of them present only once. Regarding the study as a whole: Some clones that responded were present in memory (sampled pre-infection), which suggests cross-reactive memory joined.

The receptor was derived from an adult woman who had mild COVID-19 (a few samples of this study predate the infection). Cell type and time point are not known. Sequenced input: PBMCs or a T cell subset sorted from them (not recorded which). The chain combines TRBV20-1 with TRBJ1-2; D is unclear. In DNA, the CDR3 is TGCAGTGCTAGAGGGGTAATGGGCCAACCCTCCAGCTCTGGGGGCTACACCTTC. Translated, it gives CSARGVMGQPSSSGGYTF.